Here is one TCR beta chain with its context. This clonotype was counted many times. No antigen is known for it. Nothing much larger sits one base from this clone, and base qualities are not available. The V end gives up 2 bases and the J end 1 base, leaving 3 bases in the junction not matched to a gene. The CDR3 contains 15 residues, cysteine and phenylalanine counted. CDR3 DNA is the only sequence kept; it has 45 bases, read in frame from the first base. CDR1 SNHLY and CDR2 FYNNEI are derived from the germline V gene. These data are taken from a study of neurological immune-mediated disorders (dated by TCRdb to between 2017 and 2020). About the study as a whole: Peripheral blood TCR-beta repertoires from HTLV-I-associated myelopathy (HAM/TSP) patients, multiple sclerosis patients and healthy controls were compared by UMI-based sequencing. The roughly 100 TCR-beta libraries covered PBMC samples along with longitudinal samples, technical triplicates, and paired sorted CD4+ and CD8+ T-cell subsets. The cohort comprised about 68 subjects: roughly 15 HAM/TSP patients, around 34 multiple sclerosis patients and around 20 healthy controls.

cDNA synthesis used template-switch 5'RACE with a primer carrying a 10-nucleotide random unique molecular identifier tagging each TCR transcript. Each sequencing run produced over 180 million TCR-beta sequences covering 15-18 subjects. The RNeasy kit was used to extract total RNA. The KAPA Real-time Library Amplification kit was used to amplify TCR-beta VDJ regions with primers for the TCR constant region and the 5'RACE anchor. A first PCR added sample indexes and Illumina adaptors, after which a second PCR increased the library yield. After Ampure bead purification, the roughly 650 bp TCR product was size-selected on a 2% E-gel SizeSelection system. Before pooling, library quality was checked on a Bioanalyzer, concentration was measured with Qubit, and libraries were quantified with the Kapa Library Quantification kit. Paired-end 2 x 150 bp sequencing of the libraries was performed on an Illumina HiSeq 2500. To increase sequence diversity, roughly 24-30% phiX was spiked into each library pool. The authors processed their data as follows. Quality-filtered reads were processed with the UMI-based MiGEC pipeline, which removed over 75% of raw TCR sequences during error correction. IMGT germline references were used for aligning VDJ genes, and each clonotype was defined as a unique CDR3 amino acid sequence together with its V-J genes. Clonal expansion, Shannon diversity and CDR3 relatedness were evaluated with VDJtools (CalcPairwiseDistances, ClusterSamples), while phylogenetic trees were built in CLCbio workbench. Using coefficient-of-variation modelling across technical triplicates, the study counted a clone as expanded if it had at least 8 unique UMIs. TCRdb trimmed public reads at Q25 via fastp, called clones via MiXCR and kept in-frame beta chains. Each entry merges the rows of one CDR3 protein and shows their most common DNA and genes. What appears here as the V and J calls and clone size reflects TCRdb's work, not the paper's. The sample table contains about 19,000 distinct CDR3 sequences; only one count was recorded for about 7.5% of them. Clones ranked in the top ten supply around 16% of the sample.

Overall results and qualifications from the work: TCR clonal expansion was greatest in HAM/TSP patients and smallest in MS patients, who ranked below even healthy controls. No identical CDR3 amino acid sequences were shared among expanded clones across subjects, suggesting private TCR-beta repertoires in all groups.

TCR libraries for sorted subsets were made from under 1.1 million sorted CD4+ or CD8+ T cells. Peripheral blood was subjected to Ficoll-Hypaque density gradient centrifugation to isolate PBMCs, which were then cryopreserved in liquid nitrogen. The study also sequenced paired sorted CD4+ and CD8+ subsets from healthy controls, HAM/TSP patients and MS patients. Sequencing was carried out using CD8+ T cells from blood. The receptor was isolated from a woman aged 30 to 39 with HTLV-1-associated myelopathy (HAM/TSP). The sequence joins TRBV2 to TRBJ2-7; 9 central bases correspond to TRBD2. The nucleotide sequence reads as follows: TGTGCCAGCAGTGAACAGCGGGGGGCGTCCTACGAGCAGTACTTC. The translation is CASSEQRGASYEQYF.